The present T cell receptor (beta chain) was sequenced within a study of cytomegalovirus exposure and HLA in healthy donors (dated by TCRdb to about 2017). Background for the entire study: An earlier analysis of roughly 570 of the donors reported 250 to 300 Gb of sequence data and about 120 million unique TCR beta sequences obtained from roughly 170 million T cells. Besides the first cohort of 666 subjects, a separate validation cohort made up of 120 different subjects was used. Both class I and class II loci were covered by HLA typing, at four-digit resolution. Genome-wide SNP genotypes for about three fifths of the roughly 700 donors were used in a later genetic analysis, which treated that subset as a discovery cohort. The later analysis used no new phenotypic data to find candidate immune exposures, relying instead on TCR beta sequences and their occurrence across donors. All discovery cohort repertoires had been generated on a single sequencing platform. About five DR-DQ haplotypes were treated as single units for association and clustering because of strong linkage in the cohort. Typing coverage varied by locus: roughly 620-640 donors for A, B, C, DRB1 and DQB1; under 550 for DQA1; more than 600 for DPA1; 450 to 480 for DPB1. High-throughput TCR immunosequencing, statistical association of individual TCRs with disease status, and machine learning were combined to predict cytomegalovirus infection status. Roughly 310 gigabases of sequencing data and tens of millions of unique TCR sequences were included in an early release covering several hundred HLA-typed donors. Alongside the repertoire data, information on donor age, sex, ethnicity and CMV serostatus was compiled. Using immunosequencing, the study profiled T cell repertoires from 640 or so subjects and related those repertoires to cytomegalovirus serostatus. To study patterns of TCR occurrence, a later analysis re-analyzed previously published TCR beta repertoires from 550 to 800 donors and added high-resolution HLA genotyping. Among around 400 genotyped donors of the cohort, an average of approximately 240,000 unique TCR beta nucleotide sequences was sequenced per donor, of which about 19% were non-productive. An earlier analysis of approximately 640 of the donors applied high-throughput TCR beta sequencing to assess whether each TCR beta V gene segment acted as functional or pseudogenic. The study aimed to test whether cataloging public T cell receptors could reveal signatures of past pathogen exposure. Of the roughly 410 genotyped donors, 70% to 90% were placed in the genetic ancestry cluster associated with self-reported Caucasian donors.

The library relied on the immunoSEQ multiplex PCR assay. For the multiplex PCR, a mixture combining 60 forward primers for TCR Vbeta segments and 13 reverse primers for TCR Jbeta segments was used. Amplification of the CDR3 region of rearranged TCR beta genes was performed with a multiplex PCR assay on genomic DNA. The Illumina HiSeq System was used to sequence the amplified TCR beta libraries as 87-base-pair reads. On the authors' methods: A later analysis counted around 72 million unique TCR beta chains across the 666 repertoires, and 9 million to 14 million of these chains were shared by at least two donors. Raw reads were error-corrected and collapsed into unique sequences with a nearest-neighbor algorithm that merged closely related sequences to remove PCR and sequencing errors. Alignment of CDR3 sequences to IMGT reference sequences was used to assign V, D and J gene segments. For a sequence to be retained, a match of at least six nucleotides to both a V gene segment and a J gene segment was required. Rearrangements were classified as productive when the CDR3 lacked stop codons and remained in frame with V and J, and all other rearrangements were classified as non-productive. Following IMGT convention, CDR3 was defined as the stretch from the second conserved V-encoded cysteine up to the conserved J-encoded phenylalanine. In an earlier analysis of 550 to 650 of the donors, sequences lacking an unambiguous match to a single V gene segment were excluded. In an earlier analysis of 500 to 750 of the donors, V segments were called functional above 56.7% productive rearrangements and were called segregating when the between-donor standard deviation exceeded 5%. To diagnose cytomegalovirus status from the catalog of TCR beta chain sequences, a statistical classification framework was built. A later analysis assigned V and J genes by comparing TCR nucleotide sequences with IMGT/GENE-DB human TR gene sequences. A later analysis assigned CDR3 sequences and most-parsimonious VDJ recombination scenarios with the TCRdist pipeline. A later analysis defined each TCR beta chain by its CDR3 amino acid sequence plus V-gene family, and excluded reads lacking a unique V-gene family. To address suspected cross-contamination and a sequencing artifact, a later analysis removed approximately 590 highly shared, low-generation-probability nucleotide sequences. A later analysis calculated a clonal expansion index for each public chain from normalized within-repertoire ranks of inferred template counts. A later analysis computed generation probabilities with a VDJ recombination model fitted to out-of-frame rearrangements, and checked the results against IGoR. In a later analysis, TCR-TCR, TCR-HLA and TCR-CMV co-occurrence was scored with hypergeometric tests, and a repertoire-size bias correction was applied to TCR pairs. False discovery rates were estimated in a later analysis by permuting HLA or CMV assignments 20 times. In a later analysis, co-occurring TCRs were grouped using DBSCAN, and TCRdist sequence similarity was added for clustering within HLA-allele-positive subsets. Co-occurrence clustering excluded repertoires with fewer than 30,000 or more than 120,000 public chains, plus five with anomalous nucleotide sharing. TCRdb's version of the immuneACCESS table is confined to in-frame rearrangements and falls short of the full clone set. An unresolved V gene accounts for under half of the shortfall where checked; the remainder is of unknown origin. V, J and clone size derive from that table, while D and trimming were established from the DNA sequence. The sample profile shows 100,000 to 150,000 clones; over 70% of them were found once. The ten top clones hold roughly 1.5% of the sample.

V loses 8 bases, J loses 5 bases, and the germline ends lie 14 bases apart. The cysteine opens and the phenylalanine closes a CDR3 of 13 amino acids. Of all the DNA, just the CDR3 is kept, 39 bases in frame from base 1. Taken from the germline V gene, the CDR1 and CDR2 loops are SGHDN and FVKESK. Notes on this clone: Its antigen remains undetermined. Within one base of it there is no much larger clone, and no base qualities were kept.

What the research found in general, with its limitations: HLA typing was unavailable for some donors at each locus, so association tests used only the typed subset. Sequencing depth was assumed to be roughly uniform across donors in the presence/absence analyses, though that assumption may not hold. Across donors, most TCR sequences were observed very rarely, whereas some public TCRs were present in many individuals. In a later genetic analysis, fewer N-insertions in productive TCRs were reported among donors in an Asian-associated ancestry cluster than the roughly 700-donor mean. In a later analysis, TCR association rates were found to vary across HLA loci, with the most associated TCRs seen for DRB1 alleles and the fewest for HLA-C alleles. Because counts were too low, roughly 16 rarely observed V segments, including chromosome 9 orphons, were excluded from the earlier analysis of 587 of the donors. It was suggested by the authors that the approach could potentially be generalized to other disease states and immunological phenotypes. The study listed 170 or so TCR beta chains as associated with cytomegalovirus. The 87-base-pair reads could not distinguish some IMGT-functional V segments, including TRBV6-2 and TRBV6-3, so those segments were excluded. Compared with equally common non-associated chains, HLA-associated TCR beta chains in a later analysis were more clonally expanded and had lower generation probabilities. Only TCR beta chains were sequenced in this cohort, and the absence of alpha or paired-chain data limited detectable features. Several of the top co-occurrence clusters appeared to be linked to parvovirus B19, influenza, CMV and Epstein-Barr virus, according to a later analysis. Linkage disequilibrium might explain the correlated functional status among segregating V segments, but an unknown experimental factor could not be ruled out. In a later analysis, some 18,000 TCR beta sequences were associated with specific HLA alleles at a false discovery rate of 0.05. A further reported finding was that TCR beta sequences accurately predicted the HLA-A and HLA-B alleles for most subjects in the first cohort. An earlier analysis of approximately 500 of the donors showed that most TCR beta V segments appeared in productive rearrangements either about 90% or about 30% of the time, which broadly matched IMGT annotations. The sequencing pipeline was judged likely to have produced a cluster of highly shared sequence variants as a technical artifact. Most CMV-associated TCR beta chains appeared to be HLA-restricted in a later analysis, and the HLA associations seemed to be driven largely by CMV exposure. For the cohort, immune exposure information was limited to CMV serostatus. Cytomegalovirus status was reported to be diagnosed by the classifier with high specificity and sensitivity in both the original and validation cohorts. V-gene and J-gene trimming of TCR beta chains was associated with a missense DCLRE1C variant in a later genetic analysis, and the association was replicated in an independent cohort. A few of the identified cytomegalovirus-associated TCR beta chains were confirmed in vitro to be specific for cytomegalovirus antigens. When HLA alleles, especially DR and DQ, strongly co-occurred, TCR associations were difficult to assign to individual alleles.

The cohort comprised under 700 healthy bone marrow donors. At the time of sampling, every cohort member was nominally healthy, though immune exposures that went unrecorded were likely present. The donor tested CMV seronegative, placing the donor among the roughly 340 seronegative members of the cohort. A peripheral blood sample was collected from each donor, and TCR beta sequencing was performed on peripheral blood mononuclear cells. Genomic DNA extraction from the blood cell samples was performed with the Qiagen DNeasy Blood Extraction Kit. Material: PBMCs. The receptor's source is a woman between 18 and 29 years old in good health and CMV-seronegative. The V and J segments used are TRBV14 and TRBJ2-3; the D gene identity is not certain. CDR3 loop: CASGGDVGDTQYF. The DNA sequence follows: TGTGCCAGCGGTGGAGACGTTGGAGATACGCAGTATTTT.